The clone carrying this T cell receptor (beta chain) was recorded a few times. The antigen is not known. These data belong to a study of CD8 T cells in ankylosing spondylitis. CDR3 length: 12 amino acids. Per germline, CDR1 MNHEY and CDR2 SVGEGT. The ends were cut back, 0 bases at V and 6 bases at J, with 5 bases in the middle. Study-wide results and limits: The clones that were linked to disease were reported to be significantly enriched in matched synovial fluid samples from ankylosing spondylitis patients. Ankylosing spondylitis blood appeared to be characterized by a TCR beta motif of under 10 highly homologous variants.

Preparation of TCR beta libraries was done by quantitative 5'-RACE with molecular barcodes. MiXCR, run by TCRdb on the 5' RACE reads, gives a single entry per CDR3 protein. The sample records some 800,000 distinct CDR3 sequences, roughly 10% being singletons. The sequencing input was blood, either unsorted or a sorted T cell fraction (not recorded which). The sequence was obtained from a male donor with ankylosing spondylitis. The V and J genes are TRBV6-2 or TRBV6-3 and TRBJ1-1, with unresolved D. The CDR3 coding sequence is TGTGCCAGCAGTTACTCTCGGGCTGAAGCTTTCTTT. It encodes CASSYSRAEAFF.